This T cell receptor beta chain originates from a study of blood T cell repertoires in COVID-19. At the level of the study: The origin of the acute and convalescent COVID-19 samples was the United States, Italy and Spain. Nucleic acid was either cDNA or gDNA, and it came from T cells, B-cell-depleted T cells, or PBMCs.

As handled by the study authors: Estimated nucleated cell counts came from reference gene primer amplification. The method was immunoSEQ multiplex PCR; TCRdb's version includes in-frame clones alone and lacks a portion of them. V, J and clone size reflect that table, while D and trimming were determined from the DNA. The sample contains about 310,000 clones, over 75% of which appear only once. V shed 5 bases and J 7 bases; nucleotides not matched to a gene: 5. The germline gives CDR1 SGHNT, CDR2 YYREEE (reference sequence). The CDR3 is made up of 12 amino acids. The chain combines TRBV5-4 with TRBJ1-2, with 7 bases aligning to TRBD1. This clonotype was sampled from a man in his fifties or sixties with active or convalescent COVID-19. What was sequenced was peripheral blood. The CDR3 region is CASSRQGSGYTF. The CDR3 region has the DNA TGTGCCAGCAGTCGACAGGGTTCTGGCTACACCTTC.